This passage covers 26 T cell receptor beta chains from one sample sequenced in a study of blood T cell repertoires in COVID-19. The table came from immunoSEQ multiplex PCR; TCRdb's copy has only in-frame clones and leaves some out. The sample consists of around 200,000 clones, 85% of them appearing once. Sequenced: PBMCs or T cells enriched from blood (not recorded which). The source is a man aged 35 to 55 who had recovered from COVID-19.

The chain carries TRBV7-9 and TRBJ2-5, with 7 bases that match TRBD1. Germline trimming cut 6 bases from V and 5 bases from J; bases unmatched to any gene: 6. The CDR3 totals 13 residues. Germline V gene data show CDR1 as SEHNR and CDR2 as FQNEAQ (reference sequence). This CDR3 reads CASRPRGRETQYF. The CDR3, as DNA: TGTGCCAGCAGACCAAGGGGGCGGGAGACCCAGTACTTC.

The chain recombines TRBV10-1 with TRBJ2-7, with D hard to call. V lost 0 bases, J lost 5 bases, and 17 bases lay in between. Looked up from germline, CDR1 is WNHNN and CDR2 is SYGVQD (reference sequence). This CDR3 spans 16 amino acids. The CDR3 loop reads CASSESRPASSHEQYF. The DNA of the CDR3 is TGCGCCAGCAGTGAGTCTCGGCCCGCTAGTTCCCACGAGCAGTACTTC.

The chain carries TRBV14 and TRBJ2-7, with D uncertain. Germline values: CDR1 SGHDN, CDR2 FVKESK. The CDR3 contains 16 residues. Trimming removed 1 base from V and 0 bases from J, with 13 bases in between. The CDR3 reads CASSQGFNSYSYEQYF. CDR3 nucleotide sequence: TGTGCCAGCAGCCAAGGCTTTAACAGTTACTCCTACGAGCAGTACTTC.

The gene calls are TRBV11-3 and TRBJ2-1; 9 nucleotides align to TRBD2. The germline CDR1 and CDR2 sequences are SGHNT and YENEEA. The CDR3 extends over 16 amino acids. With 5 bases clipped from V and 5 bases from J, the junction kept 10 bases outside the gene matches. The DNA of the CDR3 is TGTGCCAGCAGCACCCGACTAGCGGCCCCGAACAATGAGCAGTTCTTC. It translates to CASSTRLAAPNNEQFF.

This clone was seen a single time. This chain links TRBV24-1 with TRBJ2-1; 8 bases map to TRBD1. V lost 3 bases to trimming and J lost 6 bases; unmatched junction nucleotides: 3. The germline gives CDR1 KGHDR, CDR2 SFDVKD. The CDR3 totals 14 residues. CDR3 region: CATSDPGQGNEQFF. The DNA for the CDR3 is TGTGCCACCAGTGATCCCGGACAGGGCAATGAGCAGTTCTTC.

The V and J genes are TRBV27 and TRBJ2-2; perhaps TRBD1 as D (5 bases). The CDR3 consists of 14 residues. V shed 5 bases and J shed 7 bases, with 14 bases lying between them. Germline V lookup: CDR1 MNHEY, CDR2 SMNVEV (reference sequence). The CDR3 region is CASSPPGIVGELFF. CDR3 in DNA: TGTGCCAGCAGTCCCCCAGGGATTGTCGGGGAGCTGTTTTTT.

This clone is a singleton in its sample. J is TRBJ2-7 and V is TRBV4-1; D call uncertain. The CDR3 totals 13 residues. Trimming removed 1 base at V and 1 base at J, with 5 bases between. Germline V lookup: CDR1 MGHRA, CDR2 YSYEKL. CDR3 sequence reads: CASSQVESYEQYF. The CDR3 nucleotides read TGCGCCAGCAGCCAAGTGGAGTCCTACGAGCAGTACTTC.

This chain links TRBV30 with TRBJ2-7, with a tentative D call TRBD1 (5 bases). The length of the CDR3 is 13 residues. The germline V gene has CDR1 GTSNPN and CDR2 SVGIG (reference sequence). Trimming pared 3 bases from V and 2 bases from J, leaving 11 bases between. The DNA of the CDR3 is TGTGCCTGGAGCCGGACACTCCCCTACGAGCAGTACTTC. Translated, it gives CAWSRTLPYEQYF.

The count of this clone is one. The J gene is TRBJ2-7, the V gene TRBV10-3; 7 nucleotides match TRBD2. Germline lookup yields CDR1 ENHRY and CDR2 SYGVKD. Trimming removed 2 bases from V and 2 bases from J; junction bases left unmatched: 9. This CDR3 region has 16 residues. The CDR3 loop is CAISETKSGTTYEQYF. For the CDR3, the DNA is TGTGCCATCAGTGAGACGAAAAGCGGGACGACCTACGAGCAGTACTTC.

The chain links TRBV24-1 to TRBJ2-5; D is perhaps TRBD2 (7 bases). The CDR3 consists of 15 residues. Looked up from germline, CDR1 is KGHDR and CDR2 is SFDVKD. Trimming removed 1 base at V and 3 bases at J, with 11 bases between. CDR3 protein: CATSDLGGGKETQYF. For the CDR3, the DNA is TGTGCCACCAGTGATTTAGGGGGGGGAAAAGAGACCCAGTACTTC.

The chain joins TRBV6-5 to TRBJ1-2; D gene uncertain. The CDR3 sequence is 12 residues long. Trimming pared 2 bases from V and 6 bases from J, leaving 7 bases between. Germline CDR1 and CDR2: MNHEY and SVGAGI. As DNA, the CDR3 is TGTGCCAGCAGTTACGATCAGAATGGCTACACCTTC. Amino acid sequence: CASSYDQNGYTF.

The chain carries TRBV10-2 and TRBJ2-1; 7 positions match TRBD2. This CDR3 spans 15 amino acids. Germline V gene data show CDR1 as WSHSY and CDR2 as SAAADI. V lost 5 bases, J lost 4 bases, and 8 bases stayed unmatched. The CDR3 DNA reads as TGCGCCAGCAGTCTGAGTAGCGGGTCTTACAATGAGCAGTTCTTC. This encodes CASSLSSGSYNEQFF.

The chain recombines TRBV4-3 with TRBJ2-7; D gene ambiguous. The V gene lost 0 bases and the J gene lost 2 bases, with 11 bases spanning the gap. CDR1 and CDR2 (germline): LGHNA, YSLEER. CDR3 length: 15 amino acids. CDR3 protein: CASSQDPLTTYEQYF. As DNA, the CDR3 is TGCGCCAGCAGCCAAGATCCGCTCACTACCTACGAGCAGTACTTC.

The CDR3 is CASSRTSVSSYEQYF. The CDR3 region has the DNA TGTGCCAGCAGTCGGACTAGCGTATCATCCTACGAGCAGTACTTC. J is TRBJ2-7 and V is TRBV6-5, with 9 bases fitting TRBD2. V lost 5 bases and J lost 1; bases outside the gene matches: 6. Per germline, CDR1 MNHEY and CDR2 SVGAGI. The CDR3 spans 15 residues.

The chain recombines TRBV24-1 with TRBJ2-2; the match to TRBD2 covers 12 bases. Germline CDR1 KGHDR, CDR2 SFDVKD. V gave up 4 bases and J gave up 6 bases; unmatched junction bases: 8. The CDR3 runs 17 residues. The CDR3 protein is CATSEDLAGGPPGELFF. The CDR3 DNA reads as TGTGCCACCAGTGAGGACCTAGCGGGAGGGCCCCCCGGGGAGCTGTTTTTT.

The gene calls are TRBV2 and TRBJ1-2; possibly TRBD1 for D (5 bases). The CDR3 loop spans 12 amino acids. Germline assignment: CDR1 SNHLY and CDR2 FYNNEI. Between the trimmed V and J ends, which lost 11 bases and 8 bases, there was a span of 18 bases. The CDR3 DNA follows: TGTGCCCCCAAGGGGCCAGGGCTAGGCTACACCTTC. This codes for CAPKGPGLGYTF.

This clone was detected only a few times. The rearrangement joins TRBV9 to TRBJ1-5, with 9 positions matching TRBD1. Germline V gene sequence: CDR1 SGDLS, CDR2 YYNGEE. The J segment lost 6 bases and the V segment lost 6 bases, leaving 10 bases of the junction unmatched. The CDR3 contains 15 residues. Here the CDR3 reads CASTRTGVVGQPQHF. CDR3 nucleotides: TGTGCCAGCACTCGGACAGGGGTAGTGGGTCAGCCCCAGCATTTT.

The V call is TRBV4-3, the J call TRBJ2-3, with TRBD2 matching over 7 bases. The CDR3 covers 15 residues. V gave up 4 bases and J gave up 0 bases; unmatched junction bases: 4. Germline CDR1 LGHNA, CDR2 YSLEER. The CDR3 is CASSLLAESTDTQYF. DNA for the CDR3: TGCGCCAGCAGCCTCCTAGCGGAGAGCACAGATACGCAGTATTTT.

The DNA of the CDR3 is TGTGCCAGCAGTGAAGGGACAGGGTTACAGCCCCAGCATTTT. Translating it yields CASSEGTGLQPQHF. The V call is TRBV6-1, the J call TRBJ1-5; 8 bases agree with TRBD1. The CDR3 extends over 14 amino acids. J lost 7 bases, V lost 1 base, and 3 bases had no gene match. From germline, CDR1 is MNHNS and CDR2 SASEGT.

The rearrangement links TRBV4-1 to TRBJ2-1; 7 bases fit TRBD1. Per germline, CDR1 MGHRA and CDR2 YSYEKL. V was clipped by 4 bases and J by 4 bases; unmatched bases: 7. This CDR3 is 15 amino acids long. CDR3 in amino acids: CASSPRQGEYNEQFF. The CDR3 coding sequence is TGCGCCAGCAGCCCGAGACAGGGTGAGTACAATGAGCAGTTCTTC.

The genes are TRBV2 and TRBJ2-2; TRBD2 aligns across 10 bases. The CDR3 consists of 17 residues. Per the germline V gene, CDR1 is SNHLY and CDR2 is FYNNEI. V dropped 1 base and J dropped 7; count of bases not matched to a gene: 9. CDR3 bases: TGTGCCAGCAGTGAAGTTCCTAGCGGGAGTGGCGGCGGGGAGCTGTTTTTT. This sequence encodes CASSEVPSGSGGGELFF.

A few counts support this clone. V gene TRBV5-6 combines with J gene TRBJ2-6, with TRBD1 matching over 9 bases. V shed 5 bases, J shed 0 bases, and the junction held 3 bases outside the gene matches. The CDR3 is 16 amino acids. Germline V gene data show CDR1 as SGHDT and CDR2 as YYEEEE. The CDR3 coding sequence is TGTGCCAGCAGGCGGGACAGGGTCTCTGGGGCCAACGTCCTGACTTTC. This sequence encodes CASRRDRVSGANVLTF. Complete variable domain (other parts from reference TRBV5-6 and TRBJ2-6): DAGVTQSPTHLIKTRGQQVTLRCSPKSGHDTVSWYQQALGQGPQFIFQYYEEEERQRGNFPDRFSGHQFPNYSSELNVNALLLGDSALYLCASRRDRVSGANVLTFGAGSRLTVL.

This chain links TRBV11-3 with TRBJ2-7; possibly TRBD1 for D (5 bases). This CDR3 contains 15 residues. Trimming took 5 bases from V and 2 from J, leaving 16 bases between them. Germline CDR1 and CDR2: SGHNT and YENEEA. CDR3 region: CASSLLREAAYEQYF. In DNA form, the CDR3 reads TGTGCCAGCAGCCTCCTCAGGGAAGCTGCCTACGAGCAGTACTTC.

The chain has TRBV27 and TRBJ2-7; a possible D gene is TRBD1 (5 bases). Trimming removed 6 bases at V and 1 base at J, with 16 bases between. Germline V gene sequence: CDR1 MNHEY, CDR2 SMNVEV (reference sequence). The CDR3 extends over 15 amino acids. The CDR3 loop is CASSRADGPSYEQYF. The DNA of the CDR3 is TGTGCCAGCAGCAGGGCCGACGGACCTTCCTACGAGCAGTACTTC.

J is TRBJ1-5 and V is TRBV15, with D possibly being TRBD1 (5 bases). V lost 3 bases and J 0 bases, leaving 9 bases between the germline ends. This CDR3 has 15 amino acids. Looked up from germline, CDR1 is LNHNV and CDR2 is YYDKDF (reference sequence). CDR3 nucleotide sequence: TGTGCCACCAGCAGGGGGGGAGTTAGCAATCAGCCCCAGCATTTT. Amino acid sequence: CATSRGGVSNQPQHF.

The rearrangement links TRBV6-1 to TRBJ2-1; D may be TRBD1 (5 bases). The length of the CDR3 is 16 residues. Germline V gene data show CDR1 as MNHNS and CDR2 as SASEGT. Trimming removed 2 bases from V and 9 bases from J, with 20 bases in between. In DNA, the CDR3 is TGTGCCAGCAGTGAACTGAGTCTGAGGTTTCAGGGTGAGCAGTTCTTC. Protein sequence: CASSELSLRFQGEQFF.